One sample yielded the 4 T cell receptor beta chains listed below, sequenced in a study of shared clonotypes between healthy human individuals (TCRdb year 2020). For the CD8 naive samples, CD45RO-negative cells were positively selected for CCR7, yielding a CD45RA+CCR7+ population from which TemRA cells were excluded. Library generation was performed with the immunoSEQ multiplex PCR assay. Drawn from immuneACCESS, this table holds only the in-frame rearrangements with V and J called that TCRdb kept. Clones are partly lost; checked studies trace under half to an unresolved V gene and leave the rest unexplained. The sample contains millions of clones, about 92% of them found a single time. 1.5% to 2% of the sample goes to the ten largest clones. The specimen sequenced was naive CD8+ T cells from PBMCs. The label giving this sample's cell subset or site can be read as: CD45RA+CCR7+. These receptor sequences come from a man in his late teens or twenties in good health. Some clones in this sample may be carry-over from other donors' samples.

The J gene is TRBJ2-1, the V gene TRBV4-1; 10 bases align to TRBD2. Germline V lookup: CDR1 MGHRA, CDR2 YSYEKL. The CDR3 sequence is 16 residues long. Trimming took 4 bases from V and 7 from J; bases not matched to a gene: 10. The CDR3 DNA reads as TGCGCCAGCAGCCTCCTCACTAGCGGGAAAGGGAATGAGCAGTTCTTC. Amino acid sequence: CASSLLTSGKGNEQFF.

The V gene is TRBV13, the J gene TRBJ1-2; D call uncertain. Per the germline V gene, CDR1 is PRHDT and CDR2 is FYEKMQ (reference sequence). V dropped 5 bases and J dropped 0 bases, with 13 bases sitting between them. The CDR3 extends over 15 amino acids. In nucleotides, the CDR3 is TGTGCCAGCAGCGTTACTGAGGGCACTAACTATGGCTACACCTTC. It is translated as CASSVTEGTNYGYTF.

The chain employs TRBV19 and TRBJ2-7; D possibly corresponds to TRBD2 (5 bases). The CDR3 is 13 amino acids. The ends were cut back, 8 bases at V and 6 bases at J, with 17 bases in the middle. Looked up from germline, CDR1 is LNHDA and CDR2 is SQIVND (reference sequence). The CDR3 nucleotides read TGTGCCAGTTCGCCCCGGGGTACCTCCGAGCAGTACTTC. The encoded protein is CASSPRGTSEQYF. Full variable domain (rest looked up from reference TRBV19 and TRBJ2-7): DGGITQSPKYLFRKEGQNVTLSCEQNLNHDAMYWYRQDPGQGLRLIYYSQIVNDFQKGDIAEGYSVSREKKESFPLTVTSAQKNPTAFYLCASSPRGTSEQYFGPGTRLTVT.

The CDR3 nucleotides are TGTGCCAGCAGCTTATCCCCGGAGGCCAAAAACATTCAGTACTTC. This sequence encodes CASSLSPEAKNIQYF. The V and J genes are TRBV11-2 and TRBJ2-4; D is ambiguous. V was cut by 2 bases and J by 1 base, with 9 bases left in between. This CDR3 spans 15 amino acids. Per the germline V gene, CDR1 is SGHAT and CDR2 is FQNNGV.